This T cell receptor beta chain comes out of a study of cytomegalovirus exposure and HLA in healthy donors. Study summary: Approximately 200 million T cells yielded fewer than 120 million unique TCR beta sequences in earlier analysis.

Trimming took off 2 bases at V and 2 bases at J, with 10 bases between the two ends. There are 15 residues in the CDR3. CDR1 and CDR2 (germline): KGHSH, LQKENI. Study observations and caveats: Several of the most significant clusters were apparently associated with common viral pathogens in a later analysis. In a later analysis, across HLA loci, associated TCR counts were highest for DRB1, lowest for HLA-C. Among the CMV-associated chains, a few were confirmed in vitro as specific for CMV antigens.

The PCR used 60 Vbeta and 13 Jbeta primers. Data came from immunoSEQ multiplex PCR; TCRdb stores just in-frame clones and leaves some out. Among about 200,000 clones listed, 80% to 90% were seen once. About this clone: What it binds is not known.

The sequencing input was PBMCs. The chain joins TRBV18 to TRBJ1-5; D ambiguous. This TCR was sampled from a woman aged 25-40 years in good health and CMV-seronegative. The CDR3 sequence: CASSPSRQGNQPQHF. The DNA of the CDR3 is TGTGCCAGCTCACCAAGTCGGCAGGGCAATCAGCCCCAGCATTTT.